Listed here are 18 T cell receptor beta chains from one sample, sequenced in a study of tumor-infiltrating lymphocytes in primary liver carcinoma. From unsorted bulk tissue weighing roughly 17-31 mg, DNA and RNA were co-extracted. Production of TCR beta cDNA used approximately 0.55 ug total RNA together with a constant-region primer. Three rounds of nested multiplex PCR with slightly modified ARM-PCR produced TCR beta libraries. Both of the initial two PCR rounds ran for 10 cycles and employed TRBV1-TRBV30 forward primers alongside a C-beta reverse primer. TCRdb reprocessed the multiplex PCR reads with MiXCR, giving one entry per CDR3 protein. The sample shows about 210,000 distinct CDR3 sequences, approximately 86% of them seen only once. Material for sequencing was tumor tissue from primary liver carcinoma. All receptors come from a man aged 35 to 55 with primary liver carcinoma and hepatitis B virus infection.

CDR3 loop: CATSRGGLGGRETQYF. The CDR3 DNA sequence: TGTGCCACCAGCAGAGGAGGACTGGGAGGTCGGGAGACCCAGTACTTC. The genes are TRBV15 and TRBJ2-5; D may be TRBD2 (6 bases). CDR3 length: 16 amino acids. In germline, CDR1 is LNHNV, CDR2 YYDKDF (reference sequence). V was pared by 1 base and J by 5 bases, with 17 bases between.

As regards this clonotype: The junction does not match germline at one end; this may be a read error. This chain links TRBV25-1 with TRBJ2-3; D is ambiguous. This CDR3 spans 11 amino acids. In germline, CDR1 is MGHDK, CDR2 SYGVNS. The chain's CDR3 is CASSTVDKQFF. Here the CDR3 DNA reads TGTGCCAGCAGTACGGTAGATAAGCAGTTTTTT.

Turning to this clonotype: At one end, the junction sequence differs from germline, possibly due to a read error. The chain has TRBV12-3 or TRBV12-4 and TRBJ1-5; D is possibly TRBD1 (5 bases). The CDR3 consists of 15 residues. The CDR3 coding sequence is TGTGCCAGCACGCAGGGCACCGCAATAAATCAGCCCCAATATTTT. This gives the protein CASTQGTAINQPQYF.

As to this clonotype: A much larger clone differs from this one at a single base, so this may be a read error. V usage is TRBV28 and J usage is TRBJ2-2; D might be TRBD1 (5 bases). CDR1 and CDR2 from the germline V gene are MDHEN and SYDVKM. The CDR3 consists of 15 residues. CDR3 in DNA: TGTGCCAGCAATTTAATAGACAGATTAACCGGGGAGCTGTTTTTT. Translating it yields CASNLIDRLTGELFF.

About this clonotype itself: Because the CDR3 is missing its conserved closing phenylalanine or tryptophan, this is likely a read error. The DNA is left out, because the CDR3 cannot be placed on it with certainty; the CDR3 is given as TCRdb lists it. Here the CDR3 reads CASRTGTGARGNSPIHS. The chain couples TRBV6-5 to TRBJ1-6; TRBD1 is taken as the D call from the table, unchecked against the DNA. Germline-derived CDR1 and CDR2 are MNHEY and SVGAGI. Including both end residues, the CDR3 is 17 amino acids long.

On this clonotype: One junction end disagrees with the germline gene, perhaps due to a read error. The V gene is TRBV29-1, the J gene TRBJ2-1, with D possibly being TRBD1 (6 bases). CDR1 SQVTM and CDR2 ANQGSEA come from the germline V gene. The CDR3 covers 15 residues. CDR3 sequence reads: CSSTGAQGSYNEHFF. CDR3 nucleotide sequence: TGCAGCTCCACTGGGGCACAGGGCTCCTACAATGAGCACTTCTTC.

On this clonotype: The conserved phenylalanine or tryptophan normally closing the CDR3 is absent here, so this likely arose from a read error. V and J are TRBV11-2 and TRBJ1-4; no reliable D call. This CDR3 has 15 amino acids. In germline, CDR1 is SGHAT, CDR2 FQNNGV. The CDR3 sequence is CVSSLDPTRVEKLFS. The CDR3 bases are TGTGTCAGCAGCTTAGACCCGACAAGGGTTGAAAAACTGTTTTCT.

The V gene is TRBV5-1, the J gene TRBJ2-1; perhaps TRBD1 as D (6 bases). Germline values: CDR1 SGHRS, CDR2 YFSETQ. V shed 7 bases and J shed 2 bases, with 16 bases lying between them. CDR3 length equals 15 residues. The CDR3 DNA is TGCGCCAGCGATCGGATGGCAGGGGCCTACAATGAGCAGTTCTTC. Amino acids: CASDRMAGAYNEQFF.

This clonotype was observed a handful of times. The CDR3 does not end in the conserved phenylalanine or tryptophan, so this is likely a read error. No DNA is shown, since the ends of the CDR3 on it are uncertain; the CDR3 is the one TCRdb lists. The V gene is TRBV11-2, the J gene TRBJ1-1. Germline assignment: CDR1 SGHAT and CDR2 FQNNGV. 13 amino acids form the CDR3, both terminal residues included. The CDR3 protein is CASSLGLNTEAFY.

This clonotype has a handful of counts. Germline is not matched at one junction end, which may reflect a read error. The chain employs TRBV4-2 and TRBJ2-7, with D uncertain. Germline CDR1 is LGHNA and CDR2 is YNFKEQ. The CDR3 is 15 amino acids. In nucleotides, the CDR3 is TGTGCCAGCAGCCAAGCATGGTGCGGATCCTACGAGCAGTATTTC. Its protein is CASSQAWCGSYEQYF.

Regarding this clonotype: An end of the junction does not agree with germline; a read error may underlie this. V gene TRBV4-3 combines with J gene TRBJ2-2; the match to TRBD2 covers 12 bases. CDR3 length equals 18 residues. The germline gives CDR1 LGHNA, CDR2 YSLEER. The CDR3 DNA reads as TGCGCCAGTAGCCAAGATAGCCCGGGACTAGCGGGCCTGAGGGAGTTGTTTTTT. Translation: CASSQDSPGLAGLRELFF.

The rearrangement links TRBV7-9 to TRBJ1-4; 7 nucleotides line up with TRBD1. V was pared by 7 bases and J by 8 bases, with 7 bases of the junction left unmatched. Germline V lookup: CDR1 SEHNR, CDR2 FQNEAQ (reference sequence). The CDR3 is 13 residues long. This CDR3 reads CASMQTGREKLFF. The CDR3 nucleotides read TGTGCCAGCATGCAGACAGGGAGGGAAAAACTGTTTTTT.

With respect to this clonotype: Possible read error: a much larger clone is one base away. The chain is built from TRBV30 and TRBJ2-3; 12 bases agree with TRBD2. Germline V lookup: CDR1 GTSNPN, CDR2 SVGIG (reference sequence). The CDR3 sequence is 15 residues long. J was trimmed by 4 bases and V by 2 bases; bases with no gene match: 4. CDR3 sequence: CAWSKTSGSSDTQYF. CDR3 nucleotide sequence: TGTGCCTGGAGTAAGACTAGCGGGAGTTCAGATACGCAGTATTTT.

As for this clonotype: The junction shows a germline mismatch at one end, possibly a read error. The chain combines TRBV29-1 with TRBJ2-1; the D gene is possibly TRBD2 (5 bases). The length of the CDR3 is 12 residues. CDR1 SQVTM and CDR2 ANQGSEA come from the germline V gene. CDR3 coding DNA: TGTAGCGTGTACCCCGCATCTGCTGAGCAGTTCTTC. It encodes CSVYPASAEQFF.

To note about this clonotype: A read error may account for a junction end that differs from germline. CDR3 sequence: CASSPNDRGGEIQYF. The CDR3 nucleotides are TGTGCCAGCAGCCCTAACGACAGGGGAGGGGAGATCCAGTACTTC. The chain has TRBV5-4 and TRBJ2-5, with D possibly TRBD1 on 8 matching bases. Germline CDR1 SGHNT, CDR2 YYREEE (reference sequence). The CDR3 loop spans 15 amino acids.

V and J are TRBV11-2 and TRBJ2-3, with a tentative D call TRBD2 (6 bases). Trimming removed 2 bases at V and 7 bases at J, with 25 bases between. CDR3 length equals 18 residues. CDR1 and CDR2 (germline): SGHAT, FQNNGV. The CDR3 DNA reads TGTGCCAGCAGCTTAAATCTCCTAGAGGGAGGCGATGTGAATACGCAGTATTTT. Translating gives CASSLNLLEGGDVNTQYF.

Turning to this clonotype: The CDR3 does not end in the conserved phenylalanine or tryptophan, so this is likely a read error. The limits of the CDR3 on the DNA are not certain, so only TCRdb's listed CDR3 is given. This chain uses TRBV11-1 with TRBJ2-4; no DNA check was done on the table's D call, TRBD2. The CDR3 comprises 17 residues, both ends counted. In germline, CDR1 is SGHAT, CDR2 FQDESV (reference sequence). CDR3: CATSFPGTSVTKNIQYS.

Concerning this clonotype itself: Germline and junction disagree at one end, which may indicate a read error. V is TRBV11-3 and J is TRBJ2-1; perhaps TRBD1 as D (6 bases). The CDR3 loop spans 14 amino acids. Germline CDR1 SGHNT, CDR2 YENEEA. The CDR3 reads CASSLDIQGSEHIF. The CDR3 nucleotides are TGTGCCAGCAGCTTAGACATACAGGGCAGCGAGCATATCTTC.